This T cell receptor beta chain was retrieved from a study of cytomegalovirus exposure and HLA in healthy donors. Study findings and constraints: The authors excluded some V segments, including TRBV6-2 and TRBV6-3, as indistinguishable. The authors assumed roughly uniform sequencing depth across donors for presence/absence analyses. HLA allele associations emerged for around 15,000 TCR beta sequences in a later analysis, at 0.05 false discovery rate.

This clone was detected a few times. Its antigen is unidentified. PCR was performed using 60 Vbeta and 13 Jbeta primers. Some clones are missing from TCRdb's copy, which holds only in-frame ones; the method was immunoSEQ multiplex PCR. The table records 100,000 or so clones, under 85% of them present only once. V lost 7 bases and J lost 7, with 16 bases in between. Germline lookup yields CDR1 MNHNS and CDR2 SASEGT. CDR3 length: 14 amino acids. Sequencing used PBMCs. The receptor's source is a man younger than 45 in good health and CMV-seronegative. The chain recombines TRBV6-1 with TRBJ1-4, with D unresolved. The CDR3 is CASTGRAGVEKLFF. The CDR3 DNA sequence: TGTGCCAGCACCGGGAGGGCAGGAGTTGAAAAACTGTTTTTT.